This is a list of T cell receptor beta chains from one sample in a study of beta chain features in type 1 diabetes. Libraries were prepared by immunoSEQ multiplex PCR; TCRdb keeps only in-frame clonotypes and omits some of them. The top ten hold around 0.03% of the sample, which has 200,000 to 250,000 clones, roughly 13% seen once. The sequencing sample was made of naive CD4+ T cells from blood. The receptors originated from a middle-aged woman in good health. CDR3s include the opening cysteine and the closing phenylalanine or tryptophan. D genes are given only for firm matches. Where a row states a size, it is once, few, many or the class of an expanded clone; other rows omit it.

d_call j_call clone_size v_call cdr3_aa cdr3_nt
TRBD1 TRBJ1-2 few TRBV4-1 CASRYPGQTYGYTF TGCGCCAGCAGATACCCGGGACAGACTTATGGCTACACCTTC
NA TRBJ2-1 NA TRBV7-9 CASSLVPQGFNEQFF TGTGCCAGCAGCTTAGTCCCACAGGGTTTCAATGAGCAGTTCTTC
NA TRBJ2-3 few TRBV29-1 CSVEGQLTDTQYF TGCAGCGTGGAGGGACAGCTCACAGATACGCAGTATTTT
NA TRBJ1-2 few TRBV7-8 CASSLIGGGWYGYTF TGTGCCAGCAGCTTAATCGGCGGGGGTTGGTATGGCTACACCTTC
NA TRBJ2-2 few TRBV12-5 CASGLTTGELFF TGTGCTAGTGGTCTAACCACCGGGGAGCTGTTTTTT
NA TRBJ1-5 NA TRBV6-5 CASSYDTNQPQHF TGTGCCAGCAGTTATGACACCAATCAGCCCCAGCATTTT
TRBD2 TRBJ2-3 NA TRBV10-3 CAISFSGDTDTQYF TGTGCCATCAGCTTTAGCGGGGACACAGATACGCAGTATTTT
NA TRBJ1-1 NA TRBV7-8 CASSTQGTTIAEAFF TGTGCCAGCAGCACCCAGGGGACAACTATCGCTGAAGCTTTCTTT
TRBD1 TRBJ2-2 few TRBV5-1 CASTLWAGGLGANTGELFF TGCGCCAGCACCCTGTGGGCAGGGGGCTTGGGAGCGAACACCGGGGAGCTGTTTTTT
NA TRBJ2-3 NA TRBV14 CASSLLTSTDTQYF TGTGCCAGCAGCCTTCTCACTAGCACAGATACGCAGTATTTT
NA TRBJ1-4 few TRBV27 CASSLGPLVEKLFF TGTGCCAGCAGTTTAGGCCCCCTAGTTGAAAAACTGTTTTTT
TRBD2 TRBJ2-3 few TRBV28 CASSLRQGGTDTQYF TGTGCCAGCAGTTTAAGGCAGGGAGGGACAGATACGCAGTATTTT
TRBD2 TRBJ2-3 NA TRBV19 CASSMGTRGTDTQYF TGTGCCAGTAGTATGGGGACTAGGGGGACAGATACGCAGTATTTT
NA TRBJ2-1 NA TRBV5-1 CASSLYGVPYNEQFF TGCGCCAGCAGCTTGTACGGGGTACCCTACAATGAGCAGTTCTTC
NA TRBJ1-3 once TRBV11-2 CASTRVGSGNTIYF TGTGCCAGCACCAGGGTGGGGTCTGGAAACACCATATATTTT
NA TRBJ2-5 NA TRBV5-4 CASSLDGLHLVDQETQYF TGTGCCAGCAGCTTGGATGGACTCCACTTGGTAGACCAAGAGACCCAGTACTTC
NA TRBJ2-7 few TRBV19 CASSPRRGPYYEQYF TGTGCCAGTAGCCCCCGCAGGGGACCCTACTACGAGCAGTACTTC
TRBD1 TRBJ2-1 few TRBV7-2 CASSPGTGFNEQFF TGTGCCAGCAGCCCAGGGACAGGTTTCAATGAGCAGTTCTTC
TRBD2 TRBJ2-5 few TRBV6-1 CASSPTTSGQETQYF TGTGCCAGCAGCCCGACGACTAGCGGACAAGAGACCCAGTACTTC
NA TRBJ2-5 few TRBV11-2 CASSLNTIKETQYF TGTGCCAGCAGCTTAAATACAATTAAAGAGACCCAGTACTTC
TRBD1 TRBJ2-7 few TRBV9 CASSAGTGGGHEQYF TGTGCCAGCAGCGCCGGGACAGGAGGCGGTCACGAGCAGTACTTC
TRBD1 TRBJ1-2 NA TRBV19 CASRTGGARSYGYTF TGTGCCAGTAGGACAGGGGGCGCGAGGAGCTATGGCTACACCTTC
NA TRBJ1-4 many TRBV20-1 CSVVDYEKLFF TGCAGTGTGGTAGATTATGAAAAACTGTTTTTT
TRBD2 TRBJ2-3 NA TRBV7-9 CASSIKGLAGGLTDTQYF TGTGCCAGCAGCATTAAAGGCTTGGCGGGGGGGCTAACAGATACGCAGTATTTT
TRBD1 TRBJ1-1 few TRBV28 CASSRTDRVNTEAFF TGTGCCAGCAGTCGGACCGACAGGGTGAACACTGAAGCTTTCTTT
NA TRBJ1-2 NA TRBV20-1 CSVRVVYGYTF TGCAGTGTCAGGGTCGTTTATGGCTACACCTTC
NA TRBJ1-1 NA TRBV5-1 CASSGSTGSAAFF TGCGCCAGCAGCGGATCGACAGGATCAGCAGCTTTCTTT
TRBD1 TRBJ1-2 few TRBV4-1 CASSQAGTGSPGGYTF TGCGCCAGCAGCCAAGCTGGGACAGGATCCCCGGGGGGCTACACCTTC
NA TRBJ2-5 NA TRBV21-1 CASSNEGYQETQYF TGTGCCAGCAGCAATGAGGGTTACCAAGAGACCCAGTACTTC
NA TRBJ1-1 few TRBV19 CASTLDRVNTEAFF TGTGCCAGTACCCTGGACAGAGTGAACACTGAAGCTTTCTTT
NA TRBJ2-3 few TRBV21-1 CASSKEPPTGGADTQYF TGTGCCAGCAGCAAAGAGCCACCGACAGGGGGCGCAGATACGCAGTATTTT
TRBD2 TRBJ2-1 few TRBV19 CASSISGGSSSYNEQFF TGTGCCAGTAGTATTAGCGGGGGATCGAGCTCCTACAATGAGCAGTTCTTC
TRBD1 TRBJ2-1 NA TRBV5-1 CASSFNIRTGKQFF TGCGCCAGCAGCTTCAATATTCGGACAGGGAAGCAGTTCTTC
TRBD1 TRBJ1-5 NA TRBV19 CASMGQWNQPQHF TGTGCCAGTATGGGACAGTGGAATCAGCCCCAGCATTTT
NA TRBJ1-5 NA TRBV19 CASSISGGNQPQHF TGTGCCAGTAGTATCAGTGGTGGCAATCAGCCCCAGCATTTT
TRBD1 TRBJ2-7 NA TRBV2 CASSDPILFGSTGTRYEQYF TGTGCCAGCAGTGATCCCATATTGTTCGGCTCGACAGGGACCAGATACGAGCAGTACTTC
NA TRBJ1-2 few TRBV15 CATSRDSRGSGSGYTF TGTGCCACCAGCAGAGATTCGAGAGGGTCGGGCAGTGGCTACACCTTC
TRBD2 TRBJ2-1 NA TRBV11-2 CASSLTSGGAPYNEQFF TGTGCCAGCAGCTTAACTAGCGGGGGGGCCCCCTACAATGAGCAGTTCTTC
TRBD1 TRBJ1-6 NA TRBV6-5 CASSYQGANSPLHF TGTGCCAGCAGTTACCAGGGGGCTAATTCACCCCTCCACTTT
TRBD2 TRBJ2-1 few TRBV13 CASSLGRSGGADEQFF TGTGCCAGCAGCTTAGGCCGCAGCGGGGGGGCGGATGAGCAGTTCTTC
TRBD1 TRBJ1-5 few TRBV2 CASSPRQGGQPQHF TGTGCCAGCAGTCCGAGACAGGGGGGACAGCCCCAGCATTTT
TRBD2 TRBJ2-1 NA TRBV5-4 CASSSTSYSVSEQFF TGTGCCAGCAGTTCGACTAGCTATTCGGTCAGTGAGCAGTTCTTC
TRBD1 TRBJ2-2 NA TRBV19 CAITIGQGNTGELFF TGTGCCATTACAATCGGACAGGGCAACACCGGGGAGCTGTTTTTT
TRBD1 TRBJ1-1 NA TRBV7-2 CASSLDRDTEAFF TGTGCCAGCAGCCTGGACAGGGACACTGAAGCTTTCTTT
NA TRBJ2-3 few TRBV1 CTSSQDPRTGGCTDTQYF TGCACCAGCAGCCAAGATCCCCGGACAGGGGGCTGCACAGATACGCAGTATTTT
NA TRBJ2-3 NA TRBV7-2 CASSSWAGITDTQYF TGTGCCAGCAGCTCGTGGGCGGGGATCACAGATACGCAGTATTTT
NA TRBJ2-1 NA TRBV18 CASSPSEGAYNEQFF TGTGCCAGCTCACCATCGGAGGGTGCCTACAATGAGCAGTTCTTC